Given below is one TCR beta chain in context. CDR3 length: 12 residues. Germline values: CDR1 SGHNT, CDR2 YYREEE (reference sequence). V shed 0 bases and J shed 6 bases, with 5 bases lying between them. The repertoire was sequenced with immunoSEQ multiplex PCR; TCRdb's copy has only in-frame clones and lacks some. The repertoire holds 55,000 to 90,000 clones, with 75% to 90% as singletons. This record belongs to a study of blood T cell repertoires in COVID-19. Turning to the study itself: T cells, B-cell-depleted T cells, or PBMCs provided the cDNA or gDNA that served as material.

This TCR was sampled from a woman aged 80 or older with active or convalescent COVID-19. The J gene is TRBJ2-3, the V gene TRBV5-4; D ambiguous. The sample comprised peripheral blood. CDR3 loop: CASSLVEDTQYF. CDR3 DNA sequence: TGTGCCAGCAGCTTGGTTGAGGATACGCAGTATTTT.